This TCR beta chain was retrieved from a study of cytomegalovirus exposure and HLA in healthy donors. The CDR3 is made up of 15 amino acids. Germline CDR1 is SGHTA and CDR2 is FQGNSA. V lost 0 bases and J 5 bases, leaving 11 bases between the germline ends. The study ran its PCR with 60 Vbeta and 13 Jbeta primers. Only in-frame clones appear in the TCRdb table, and some are missing; sequencing was by immunoSEQ multiplex PCR. The data contain around 180,000 clones, over 60% of them seen just once; the ten biggest clones take up about 1%. The sequenced sample was PBMCs. The chain employs TRBV7-2 and TRBJ2-1, with D maybe TRBD1 (5 bases). The sequence derives from a woman aged 35 to 49 in good health and CMV-seronegative. CDR3 bases: TGTGCCAGCAGCTTAGCACAGGCCCGCAACAATGAGCAGTTCTTC. Its protein is CASSLAQARNNEQFF.